A single sample is the source of the 28 T cell receptor beta chains below, sequenced in a study of radiation and T cells in renal cell carcinoma. Time point denoted: baseline pretreatment blood. Treatment defined: 15 Gy SBRT to primary tumor, nephrectomy 4 weeks later. The repertoire was sequenced with immunoSEQ multiplex PCR; TCRdb's copy has only in-frame clones and lacks some. The sample has 140,000 or so clones, roughly 84% seen once; the top ten hold approximately 12%. This sample comprised blood, obtained from a patient whose treatment included radiotherapy and nephrectomy. The receptors here all came from a woman between 50 and 59 years old with renal cell carcinoma.

This chain connects TRBV6-1 to TRBJ1-6; D is undetermined. CDR1 is MNHNS, CDR2 SASEGT, per germline. The CDR3 consists of 15 residues. The V gene lost 2 bases and the J gene lost 7 bases, with 12 bases spanning the gap. CDR3 region: CASSEQDILNSPLHF. The CDR3 coding sequence is TGTGCCAGCAGTGAACAGGATATACTAAATTCACCCCTCCACTTT.

The J gene is TRBJ2-6, the V gene TRBV5-6, with D perhaps assigned TRBD1 or TRBD2 (5 bases each). CDR1 is SGHDT, CDR2 YYEEEE, per germline. The ends were cut back, 10 bases at V and 0 bases at J, with 11 bases in the middle. The CDR3 loop spans 14 amino acids. The CDR3 DNA reads as TGTGCCTCGACGGGGACCTCTGGGGCCAACGTCCTGACTTTC. Its protein product is CASTGTSGANVLTF.

The chain is built from TRBV29-1 and TRBJ2-3, with 9 bases identical to TRBD2. This CDR3 comprises 14 residues. Germline lookup yields CDR1 SQVTM and CDR2 ANQGSEA. With 7 bases clipped from V and 2 bases from J, the junction kept 7 bases outside the gene matches. The chain's CDR3 is CSAQTSGYTDTQYF. The CDR3 DNA reads TGCAGCGCCCAGACTAGCGGTTACACAGATACGCAGTATTTT.

This clone has only one observation. V gene TRBV2 combines with J gene TRBJ1-3; 7 bases align to TRBD1. The CDR3 sequence is 14 residues long. Germline V gives CDR1 SNHLY, CDR2 FYNNEI. V shed 6 bases and J 9 bases; nucleotides not matched to a gene: 11. The CDR3 protein is CASSYRGTGGTIYF. The CDR3 DNA reads as TGTGCCAGCAGCTACAGGGGTACGGGTGGCACCATATATTTT.

The rearrangement uses TRBV6-1 and TRBJ2-7; D may match TRBD1 or TRBD2 (5 bases each). CDR3 length equals 14 residues. Between the trimmed V and J ends, which lost 3 bases and 3 bases, there was a span of 12 bases. Germline CDR1 and CDR2: MNHNS and SASEGT. For the CDR3, the DNA is TGTGCCAGCAGTGACTGGGACGGAGGCTACGAGCAGTACTTC. This encodes CASSDWDGGYEQYF.

This sequence joins TRBV5-1 and TRBJ2-1; D is possibly TRBD1 or TRBD2 (5 bases each). V lost 4 bases and J lost 8, with 16 bases in between. The CDR3 totals 14 residues. Germline lookup yields CDR1 SGHRS and CDR2 YFSETQ. The CDR3 DNA follows: TGCGCCAGCAGCCCCGGGGCACCTCGGTATGAGCAGTTCTTC. This sequence encodes CASSPGAPRYEQFF.

CDR3 region: CASSIEQGTLGYTF. CDR3 nucleotides: TGTGCCAGCAGCATCGAACAGGGAACGCTCGGCTACACCTTC. The rearrangement links TRBV7-8 to TRBJ1-2; weak D call: TRBD1 (6 bases). CDR1 is SGHVS, CDR2 FQNEAQ, per germline. With 5 bases removed from V and 8 bases from J, the gap between germline ends came to 18 bases. The CDR3 contains 14 residues.

The chain recombines TRBV6-5 with TRBJ1-4, with D perhaps matching TRBD1 (5 bases). CDR1 and CDR2 from the germline V gene are MNHEY and SVGAGI. Trimming pared 5 bases from V and 5 bases from J, leaving 9 bases between. CDR3 length: 13 residues. As DNA, the CDR3 is TGTGCCAGCAGTCAAAGACAGAATGAAAAACTGTTTTTT. Its protein product is CASSQRQNEKLFF.

This clone was counted between two and nine times. V and J are TRBV19 and TRBJ1-1; D call uncertain. Germline V gene sequence: CDR1 LNHDA, CDR2 SQIVND (reference sequence). This CDR3 has 14 amino acids. Trimming removed 4 bases from V and 1 base from J, with 10 bases in between. In nucleotides, the CDR3 is TGTGCCAGTAGTAATGGACTGGGGAACACTGAAGCTTTCTTT. Translating it yields CASSNGLGNTEAFF.

V and J are TRBV2 and TRBJ1-5; no firm D call. The ends were cut back, 7 bases at V and 4 bases at J, with 14 bases in the middle. The CDR3 covers 14 residues. Per germline, CDR1 SNHLY and CDR2 FYNNEI. CDR3 nucleotides: TGTGCCAGCAAGGGAGGGTTCAGTAATCAGCCCCAGCATTTT. This gives the protein CASKGGFSNQPQHF.

This chain joins TRBV6-6 and TRBJ2-7; no definite D call. Germline CDR1 reads MNHNY; CDR2 reads SVGAGI (reference sequence). This CDR3 region has 12 residues. Trimming took 6 bases from V and 2 from J, leaving 8 bases between them. The CDR3 DNA reads as TGTGCCAGCAGAGACGGAACCTACGAGCAGTACTTC. Residues: CASRDGTYEQYF.

V is TRBV4-1 and J is TRBJ2-1; 13 bases match TRBD2. From germline, CDR1 is MGHRA and CDR2 YSYEKL. The CDR3 runs to 17 residues. V shed 1 base, J shed 9 bases, and the junction held 9 bases outside the gene matches. CDR3 coding DNA: TGCGCCAGCAGCCAAGTCGGCAGGACTAGCGGGGGAGGTGAGCAGTTCTTC. This translates into CASSQVGRTSGGGEQFF.

The V and J genes are TRBV9 and TRBJ2-5; TRBD2 aligns across 15 bases. Germline CDR1 is SGDLS and CDR2 is YYNGEE. The junction had 5 bases not matched to a gene; V was cut back by 0 bases and J by 5 bases. CDR3 length: 17 amino acids. The CDR3 loop is CASSVGGLAGGRETQYF. For the CDR3, the DNA is TGTGCCAGCAGCGTAGGCGGACTAGCGGGGGGGAGGGAGACCCAGTACTTC.

The V call is TRBV5-1, the J call TRBJ1-1; no firm D call. The CDR3 spans 11 residues. Germline V gene data show CDR1 as SGHRS and CDR2 as YFSETQ. With 5 bases removed from V and 6 bases from J, the gap between germline ends came to 8 bases. CDR3 loop: CASRSGAEAFF. The CDR3, as DNA: TGCGCCAGCAGATCGGGCGCTGAAGCTTTCTTT.

This clone was recorded only once. This chain joins TRBV7-2 and TRBJ1-3; D is ambiguous. Trimming left V 1 base short and J 9 bases short, with 13 bases between. The CDR3 runs to 14 residues. CDR1 SGHTA and CDR2 FQGNSA come from the germline V gene. In DNA, the CDR3 is TGTGCCAGCAGCTTAGAGGTCAGCGAAACCACCATATATTTT. Translation gives CASSLEVSETTIYF.

The rearrangement uses TRBV5-1 and TRBJ1-2; 8 positions match TRBD1. The CDR3 has 16 residues. CDR1 and CDR2 (germline): SGHRS, YFSETQ. Unmatched junction bases numbered 9, after V lost 4 bases and J lost 1 base. This CDR3 is CASSTGQVEVNYGYTF. The CDR3 DNA follows: TGCGCCAGCAGCACGGGACAGGTAGAAGTTAACTATGGCTACACCTTC.

Details on this clone: A read error may produce the germline difference seen at one junction end. V usage is TRBV5-8 and J usage is TRBJ2-5, with 16 positions matching TRBD2. This CDR3 is built from 14 residues. CDR1 is SGHTS and CDR2 is YDEGEE in the germline V gene. The CDR3 DNA reads as TGTGCCAGCAGCCCGGGACTAGCGGGGGGGCCCTGGGACTTC. Translation gives CASSPGLAGGPWDF. The full variable domain, with the rest looked up from reference TRBV5-8 and TRBJ2-5, is EAGVTQSPTHLIKTRGQQATLRCSPISGHTSVYWYQQALGLGLQFLLWYDEGEERNRGNFPPRFSGRQFPNYSSELNVNALELEDSALYLCASSPGLAGGPWDFGPGTRLLVL.

J is TRBJ2-7 and V is TRBV5-6; TRBD2 might be the D (5 bases). The germline V gene has CDR1 SGHDT and CDR2 YYEEEE. This CDR3 is 14 amino acids long. The V gene lost 4 bases and the J gene lost 3 bases, with 14 bases spanning the gap. DNA for the CDR3: TGTGCCAGCAGCCCGGGGATCAACTTCTACGAGCAGTACTTC. It is translated as CASSPGINFYEQYF.

This clone showed up just once. The CDR3 sequence: CASSSGTGTDGYTF. In DNA, the CDR3 is TGTGCCAGCAGCTCCGGGACAGGGACGGATGGCTACACCTTC. The chain combines TRBV7-9 with TRBJ1-2, with 9 bases that match TRBD1. The germline CDR1 and CDR2 sequences are SEHNR and FQNEAQ (reference sequence). The CDR3 spans 14 residues. Trimming removed 4 bases from V and 6 bases from J; junction bases left unmatched: 6. The full variable domain, its missing parts supplied by reference TRBV7-9 and TRBJ1-2, is DTGVSQNPRHKITKRGQNVTFRCDPISEHNRLYWYRQTLGQGPEFLTYFQNEAQLEKSRLLSDRFSAERPKGSFSTLEIQRTEQGDSAMYLCASSSGTGTDGYTFGSGTRLTVV.

The chain joins TRBV5-1 to TRBJ1-4, with D perhaps TRBD1 (5 bases). V lost 4 bases to trimming and J lost 3 bases, with 13 bases between them. This CDR3 contains 15 residues. Germline V gene lookup returns CDR1 SGHRS and CDR2 YFSETQ. Written as DNA, the CDR3 is TGCGCCAGCAGCGGCGGAGGGGTGGCTAATGAAAAACTGTTTTTT. Amino acid sequence: CASSGGGVANEKLFF.

This clone has a single count. The genes are TRBV14 and TRBJ2-1; a possible D gene is TRBD2 (5 bases). V was clipped by 6 bases and J by 0 bases, with 18 bases between them. The CDR3 sequence is 17 residues long. CDR1 is SGHDN, CDR2 FVKESK, per germline. Here the CDR3 DNA reads TGTGCCAGCAGTCAATTAGGCGGGCCGAGCTCCTACAATGAGCAGTTCTTC. It yields the protein CASSQLGGPSSYNEQFF. Complete variable domain (other parts from reference TRBV14 and TRBJ2-1): EAGVTQFPSHSVIEKGQTVTLRCDPISGHDNLYWYRRVMGKEIKFLLHFVKESKQDESGMPNNRFLAERTGGTYSTLKVQPAELEDSGVYFCASSQLGGPSSYNEQFFGPGTRLTVL.

The chain employs TRBV6-6 and TRBJ2-7; TRBD2 might be the D (6 bases). The CDR3 consists of 14 residues. V lost 5 bases to trimming and J lost 0 bases, with 11 bases between them. Germline CDR1 and CDR2: MNHNY and SVGAGI (reference sequence). The CDR3: CASSRDFSSYEQYF. As DNA, the CDR3 is TGTGCCAGCAGTAGGGACTTTAGCTCCTACGAGCAGTACTTC.

This chain connects TRBV19 to TRBJ2-7, with D perhaps TRBD1 or TRBD2 (5 bases each). Germline loops: CDR1 LNHDA, CDR2 SQIVND (reference sequence). This CDR3 region has 14 residues. Trimming stripped 5 bases from V and 6 bases from J, with 17 bases between. The CDR3 region has the DNA TGTGCCAGTAGTCTCCTCGGGGCAGAGGCCGAGCAGTACTTC. Amino acid sequence: CASSLLGAEAEQYF.

J is TRBJ1-4 and V is TRBV7-2, with D hard to call. V lost 1 base, J lost 7 bases, and 10 bases lay in between. The germline V gene encodes CDR1 SGHTA and CDR2 FQGNSA. The CDR3 has 14 residues. CDR3 loop: CASSLGAKPEKLFF. The CDR3 bases are TGTGCCAGCAGCTTAGGGGCTAAGCCTGAAAAACTGTTTTTT. Combining the CDR3 with reference TRBV7-2 and TRBJ1-4 gives the whole variable domain GAGVSQSPSNKVTEKGKDVELRCDPISGHTALYWYRQSLGQGLEFLIYFQGNSAPDKSGLPSDRFSAERTGGSVSTLTIQRTQQEDSAVYLCASSLGAKPEKLFFGSGTQLSVL.

This chain uses TRBV7-9 with TRBJ1-5; no reliable D call. V was clipped by 4 bases and J by 2 bases, with 12 bases between them. Germline V lookup: CDR1 SEHNR, CDR2 FQNEAQ (reference sequence). The CDR3 extends over 15 amino acids. Written as DNA, the CDR3 is TGTGCCAGCAGCTCCGTTTCGGCAGGCAATCAGCCCCAGCATTTT. It codes for CASSSVSAGNQPQHF.

This clone was seen once. This chain connects TRBV7-3 to TRBJ2-1; tentatively, D is TRBD1 (6 bases). This CDR3 comprises 14 residues. Trimming took 5 bases from V and 9 from J, leaving 17 bases between them. The germline V gene encodes CDR1 SGHTA and CDR2 FQGTGA. CDR3 region: CASSPSTGHGEQFF. The CDR3, as DNA: TGTGCCAGCAGCCCGTCTACAGGGCATGGTGAGCAGTTCTTC.

This clone was found once. The genes are TRBV9 and TRBJ2-1; 8 nucleotides line up with TRBD1. CDR1 and CDR2 from the germline V gene are SGDLS and YYNGEE. The J segment lost 3 bases and the V segment lost 0 bases, leaving 5 bases of the junction unmatched. This CDR3 comprises 16 residues. CDR3 coding DNA: TGTGCCAGCAGCGTAGCGGTACAGGGGGTCTACAATGAGCAGTTCTTC. Residues: CASSVAVQGVYNEQFF. Together with reference TRBV9 and TRBJ2-1, the CDR3 gives the full variable domain: DSGVTQTPKHLITATGQRVTLRCSPRSGDLSVYWYQQSLDQGLQFLIQYYNGEERAKGNILERFSAQQFPDLHSELNLSSLELGDSALYFCASSVAVQGVYNEQFFGPGTRLTVL.

The V and J genes are TRBV30 and TRBJ1-1; D is unclear. This CDR3 spans 19 amino acids. Germline CDR1 GTSNPN, CDR2 SVGIG (reference sequence). V lost 4 bases to trimming and J lost 0 bases, with 27 bases between them. For the CDR3, the DNA is TGTGCCTGGACCAACGGGTTATCGGTTTTCCTTCGAATGAACACTGAAGCTTTCTTT. This encodes CAWTNGLSVFLRMNTEAFF. Using reference TRBV30 and TRBJ1-1 for the parts outside the CDR3, the full variable domain is SQTIHQWPATLVQPVGSPLSLECTVEGTSNPNLYWYRQAAGRGLQLLFYSVGIGQISSEVPQNLSASRPQDRQFILSSKKLLLSDSGFYLCAWTNGLSVFLRMNTEAFFGQGTRLTVV.